This T cell receptor beta chain was observed in a study of T cells in narcolepsy. Study background: Enrolled donors included narcolepsy type 1 or type 2 patients and healthy controls. Findings and limits, study-wide: Some memory CD4+ repertoires had no autoreactive clone sequences. Healthy controls reportedly lacked the autoreactive clonotypes serially found in patients' blood. Same-patient CSF and blood CD4+ T cell clonotypes included HCRT-specific and TRIB2-specific autoreactive ones.

As to this clone: Its antigen is unknown.

Data came from immunoSEQ multiplex PCR; TCRdb stores just in-frame clones and leaves some out. Of about 27,000 clones listed, approximately 86% are singletons. J gave up 5 bases and V 7 bases, and 11 bases lay outside the gene matches. The germline gives CDR1 MGHDK, CDR2 SYGVNS. The CDR3 has 15 residues. The receptor's source is a human donor with narcolepsy. Sequencing input: CD45RA- memory CD4+ T cells from PBMCs. J is TRBJ2-3 and V is TRBV25-1, with 8 bases lining up with TRBD1. The DNA of the CDR3 is TGTGCCAGCATGGCAGCAGGGGGCTTGGGAGATACGCAGTATTTT. Its translation: CASMAAGGLGDTQYF.